This TCR beta chain was captured in a study of OX40 agonist ivuxolimab in advanced cancers. Across the whole study: Six ivuxolimab dose levels, 0.01 to 10 mg/kg, were given intravenously every 2 weeks.

TCRdb's copy holds only in-frame clones and misses some; the assay was immunoSEQ multiplex PCR. The data contain about 100,000 clones, around 90% of them seen just once; the ten biggest clones take up 0.66%. CDR3 length: 16 residues. Germline CDR1 and CDR2: SGHDT and YYEEEE. The V end lost 3 bases, the J end lost 8 bases, and 23 bases lay between the germline ends. The input for sequencing was CD4+ or CD8+ T cells sorted from blood, taken in a trial of the OX40 agonist ivuxolimab. The TCR originated in an adult with an advanced solid tumor such as melanoma, head and neck, liver or kidney cancer. This chain uses TRBV5-6 with TRBJ1-2; TRBD1 might be the D (6 bases). CDR3 coding DNA: TGTGCCAGCAGCTGGCCCGGAACAGGGAGCGGGGAGGGCTACACCTTC. It is translated as CASSWPGTGSGEGYTF.